A selection of T cell receptor beta chains follows, all from one sample in a study of shared clonotypes between healthy human individuals. Profiling relied on immunoSEQ multiplex PCR, and the TCRdb table lists in-frame clones only, not all of them. Seen here are 2 million to 2.5 million clones, about 94% observed once, and the top ten hold 0.13%. Material for sequencing was naive CD4+ T cells sorted from blood. The receptors shown here come from a young man in good health. Both conserved end residues are part of each CDR3. D genes are given only for firm matches. A clone size is listed for some rows: how often the clone was seen (once, few, many), or a class if it is expanded.

clone size: NA
J gene: TRBJ1-3
D gene: TRBD1
CDR3 length: 14
V gene: TRBV10-3
CDR3 DNA: TGTGCCATCGCCACAGGGGTTTCTGGAAACACCATATATTTT
CDR3 protein: CAIATGVSGNTIYF

clone size: NA
J gene: TRBJ2-3
D gene: TRBD2
CDR3 length: 19
V gene: TRBV28
CDR3 DNA: TGTGCCAGCAGTTTATTTGAGGGACTAGCGGGGGCCTACACAGATACGCAGTATTTT
CDR3 protein: CASSLFEGLAGAYTDTQYF

clone size: NA
J gene: TRBJ1-2
D gene: NA
CDR3 length: 14
V gene: TRBV18
CDR3 DNA: TGTGCCAGCTCACCACAACAGGGTGAATATGGCTACACCTTC
CDR3 protein: CASSPQQGEYGYTF

clone size: NA
J gene: TRBJ2-1
D gene: TRBD2
CDR3 length: 15
V gene: TRBV6-1
CDR3 DNA: TGTGCCAGTGACGGCGGGACTAGGATCCCCCATGAGCAGTTCTTC
CDR3 protein: CASDGGTRIPHEQFF

clone size: NA
J gene: TRBJ2-2
D gene: NA
CDR3 length: 14
V gene: TRBV5-4
CDR3 DNA: TGTGCCAGCAGCTTGGGGGGAGCCACCGGGGAGCTGTTTTTT
CDR3 protein: CASSLGGATGELFF

clone size: NA
J gene: TRBJ2-1
D gene: TRBD2
CDR3 length: 14
V gene: TRBV2
CDR3 DNA: TGTGCCAGCGGGCTAGCGGGGTTTAACAGGGAGCAGTTCTTC
CDR3 protein: CASGLAGFNREQFF

clone size: once
J gene: TRBJ1-4
D gene: NA
CDR3 length: 16
V gene: TRBV4-1
CDR3 DNA: TGCGCCAGCAGCCCCATACCGGGCTACCAGGATGAAAAACTGTTTTTT
CDR3 protein: CASSPIPGYQDEKLFF

clone size: NA
J gene: TRBJ2-2
D gene: NA
CDR3 length: 16
V gene: TRBV28
CDR3 DNA: TGTGCCAGCAGTTCGGGTCAGGGAGGAAGGACCGGGGAGCTGTTTTTT
CDR3 protein: CASSSGQGGRTGELFF

clone size: NA
J gene: TRBJ1-4
D gene: TRBD1
CDR3 length: 16
V gene: TRBV7-2
CDR3 DNA: TGTGCCAGCAGCGCGACAGGGGTCGCGTCTAATGAAAAACTGTTTTTT
CDR3 protein: CASSATGVASNEKLFF

clone size: NA
J gene: TRBJ1-5
D gene: NA
CDR3 length: 11
V gene: TRBV19
CDR3 DNA: TGTGCCATTCTCATCCCGGAGCCCCAGCATTTT
CDR3 protein: CAILIPEPQHF

clone size: NA
J gene: TRBJ2-2
D gene: NA
CDR3 length: 16
V gene: TRBV6-5
CDR3 DNA: TGTGCCAGCAGTTACTCGAGGGGACTGCGCACCGGGGAGCTGTTTTTT
CDR3 protein: CASSYSRGLRTGELFF

clone size: NA
J gene: TRBJ1-3
D gene: NA
CDR3 length: 16
V gene: TRBV19
CDR3 DNA: TGTGCCAGTACCATCGGGGCATTAATTGCTGGAAACACCATATATTTT
CDR3 protein: CASTIGALIAGNTIYF

clone size: NA
J gene: TRBJ1-4
D gene: NA
CDR3 length: 15
V gene: TRBV5-6
CDR3 DNA: TGTGCCAGCAGCTTGGGCCAGGCCACTAATGAAAAACTGTTTTTT
CDR3 protein: CASSLGQATNEKLFF

clone size: NA
J gene: TRBJ2-3
D gene: TRBD2
CDR3 length: 16
V gene: TRBV5-4
CDR3 DNA: TGTGCCAGCAGCTTGAGGGCTAGCGGGGACACAGATACGCAGTATTTT
CDR3 protein: CASSLRASGDTDTQYF

clone size: NA
J gene: TRBJ2-3
D gene: TRBD2
CDR3 length: 19
V gene: TRBV5-1
CDR3 DNA: TGCGCCAGCAGCCCTCGACAGGTCCACGAGCGGGAGCTCGCAGATACGCAGTATTTT
CDR3 protein: CASSPRQVHERELADTQYF

clone size: once
J gene: TRBJ2-7
D gene: TRBD1
CDR3 length: 14
V gene: TRBV10-1
CDR3 DNA: TGCGCCAGCAGTGCGGGACAGGCCCCCTACGAGCAGTACTTC
CDR3 protein: CASSAGQAPYEQYF

clone size: NA
J gene: TRBJ2-3
D gene: TRBD2
CDR3 length: 16
V gene: TRBV11-3
CDR3 DNA: TGTGCCAGCAGCTTGGGACTTTGGGGGGGAACAGATACGCAGTATTTT
CDR3 protein: CASSLGLWGGTDTQYF

clone size: NA
J gene: TRBJ2-7
D gene: NA
CDR3 length: 16
V gene: TRBV4-1
CDR3 DNA: TGCGCCAGCAGCCAAGGATCCGGCAGATACTCCTACGAGCAGTACTTC
CDR3 protein: CASSQGSGRYSYEQYF

clone size: NA
J gene: TRBJ1-6
D gene: NA
CDR3 length: 12
V gene: TRBV30
CDR3 DNA: TGTGCCTGGGGAAGGGGTAATTCACCCCTCCACTTT
CDR3 protein: CAWGRGNSPLHF

clone size: NA
J gene: TRBJ1-4
D gene: NA
CDR3 length: 15
V gene: TRBV28
CDR3 DNA: TGTGCCAGCAGTTTAAACGGCGCAACTAATGAAAAACTGTTTTTT
CDR3 protein: CASSLNGATNEKLFF

clone size: NA
J gene: TRBJ2-1
D gene: NA
CDR3 length: 15
V gene: TRBV15
CDR3 DNA: TGTGCCACCAGCAGAGATCGGCAAAAGAACAATGAGCAGTTCTTC
CDR3 protein: CATSRDRQKNNEQFF

clone size: NA
J gene: TRBJ2-1
D gene: TRBD2
CDR3 length: 14
V gene: TRBV7-9
CDR3 DNA: TGTGCCAGCAGCCGATCCGGGGGGAAAGACGAGCAGTTCTTC
CDR3 protein: CASSRSGGKDEQFF

clone size: NA
J gene: TRBJ1-5
D gene: TRBD1
CDR3 length: 16
V gene: TRBV7-9
CDR3 DNA: TGTGCCAGCAGCTTAGGGACAGGGGGGGAGCACCAGCCCCAGCATTTT
CDR3 protein: CASSLGTGGEHQPQHF

clone size: NA
J gene: TRBJ1-1
D gene: NA
CDR3 length: 15
V gene: TRBV2
CDR3 DNA: TGTGCCAGCAGTGGAGGTTGGGGGGCGAACACTGAAGCTTTCTTT
CDR3 protein: CASSGGWGANTEAFF

clone size: NA
J gene: TRBJ1-3
D gene: NA
CDR3 length: 16
V gene: TRBV10-1
CDR3 DNA: TGCGCCAGCAGTGGAAGGACACGCCCTTCTGGAAACACCATATATTTT
CDR3 protein: CASSGRTRPSGNTIYF

clone size: NA
J gene: TRBJ1-1
D gene: NA
CDR3 length: 14
V gene: TRBV10-3
CDR3 DNA: TGTGCCATCAGTGAGTCTTGGGTAGACACTGAAGCTTTCTTT
CDR3 protein: CAISESWVDTEAFF

clone size: NA
J gene: TRBJ1-3
D gene: NA
CDR3 length: 13
V gene: TRBV19
CDR3 DNA: TGTGCCAGTAGGCTGGGGGCTGGAAACACCATATATTTT
CDR3 protein: CASRLGAGNTIYF

clone size: NA
J gene: TRBJ1-1
D gene: TRBD1
CDR3 length: 15
V gene: TRBV6-1
CDR3 DNA: TGTGCCAGCAGATTCACGACAGGGGGCCACACTGAAGCTTTCTTT
CDR3 protein: CASRFTTGGHTEAFF

clone size: NA
J gene: TRBJ2-5
D gene: NA
CDR3 length: 15
V gene: TRBV11-2
CDR3 DNA: TGTGCCAGCAGCCTTAGAAAGGTGGTGCAGGAGACCCAGTACTTC
CDR3 protein: CASSLRKVVQETQYF

clone size: NA
J gene: TRBJ2-3
D gene: NA
CDR3 length: 15
V gene: TRBV10-3
CDR3 DNA: TGTGCCATCAGAGGCGGAGGGGGACACACAGATACGCAGTATTTT
CDR3 protein: CAIRGGGGHTDTQYF

clone size: NA
J gene: TRBJ1-4
D gene: NA
CDR3 length: 16
V gene: TRBV7-9
CDR3 DNA: TGTGCCAGCAGCTTATTTCTTTCGGCAACGAATGAAAAACTGTTTTTT
CDR3 protein: CASSLFLSATNEKLFF

clone size: NA
J gene: TRBJ2-1
D gene: TRBD2
CDR3 length: 17
V gene: TRBV4-3
CDR3 DNA: TGCGCCAGCAGCCAAGATTCTAGCGGGAGGGCCTACAATGAGCAGTTCTTC
CDR3 protein: CASSQDSSGRAYNEQFF

clone size: NA
J gene: TRBJ2-3
D gene: TRBD2
CDR3 length: 19
V gene: TRBV6-1
CDR3 DNA: TGTGCCAGCAGTGAATATTTCCCCGGGAGGGGGGGAACCACAGATACGCAGTATTTT
CDR3 protein: CASSEYFPGRGGTTDTQYF

clone size: NA
J gene: TRBJ1-1
D gene: NA
CDR3 length: 14
V gene: TRBV7-9
CDR3 DNA: TGTGCCAGCAGCTTAGCGAATAGGCCCACTGAAGCTTTCTTT
CDR3 protein: CASSLANRPTEAFF

clone size: NA
J gene: TRBJ1-2
D gene: NA
CDR3 length: 13
V gene: TRBV5-1
CDR3 DNA: TGCGCCAGCAGCTTGCAGGGGTATTATGGCTACACCTTC
CDR3 protein: CASSLQGYYGYTF

clone size: NA
J gene: TRBJ2-7
D gene: TRBD1
CDR3 length: 13
V gene: TRBV29-1
CDR3 DNA: TGCAGCGGGAAGACAGGGAGCTCCTACGAGCAGTACTTC
CDR3 protein: CSGKTGSSYEQYF

clone size: NA
J gene: TRBJ2-1
D gene: TRBD2
CDR3 length: 15
V gene: TRBV10-3
CDR3 DNA: TGTGCCATCACTGGACTAGCGGGAGGGTACAATGAGCAGTTCTTC
CDR3 protein: CAITGLAGGYNEQFF

clone size: NA
J gene: TRBJ2-2
D gene: NA
CDR3 length: 16
V gene: TRBV9
CDR3 DNA: TGTGCCAGCAGCGTAGGTCCAGGGGGGGACACCGGGGAGCTGTTTTTT
CDR3 protein: CASSVGPGGDTGELFF

clone size: once
J gene: TRBJ1-2
D gene: NA
CDR3 length: 14
V gene: TRBV6-5
CDR3 DNA: TGTGCCAGCACCCATAGGGGGATGAACTATGGCTACACCTTC
CDR3 protein: CASTHRGMNYGYTF

clone size: NA
J gene: TRBJ2-1
D gene: NA
CDR3 length: 15
V gene: TRBV19
CDR3 DNA: TGTGCCAGTAGTATTACAGGCCGACAACGGAATGAGCAGTTCTTC
CDR3 protein: CASSITGRQRNEQFF

clone size: NA
J gene: TRBJ2-5
D gene: NA
CDR3 length: 12
V gene: TRBV29-1
CDR3 DNA: TGCAGCGACCTGGACCGGGGAGAGACCCAGTACTTC
CDR3 protein: CSDLDRGETQYF

clone size: NA
J gene: TRBJ2-1
D gene: NA
CDR3 length: 15
V gene: TRBV7-3
CDR3 DNA: TGTGCCAGCAGCTTAGGGCTAGCCACCTACAATGAGCAGTTCTTC
CDR3 protein: CASSLGLATYNEQFF

clone size: once
J gene: TRBJ2-7
D gene: TRBD2
CDR3 length: 15
V gene: TRBV5-4
CDR3 DNA: TGTGCCAGCAGCTCGATCAGCGGGGGAGTCTACGAGCAGTACTTC
CDR3 protein: CASSSISGGVYEQYF

clone size: NA
J gene: TRBJ1-4
D gene: NA
CDR3 length: 17
V gene: TRBV5-6
CDR3 DNA: TGTGCCAGCAGCTTGCGCAGGGTCTTCGGTAATAATGAAAAACTGTTTTTT
CDR3 protein: CASSLRRVFGNNEKLFF

clone size: NA
J gene: TRBJ2-2
D gene: NA
CDR3 length: 13
V gene: TRBV4-3
CDR3 DNA: TGCGCCAGCAGCGTGTGGGGCACCGGGGAGCTGTTTTTT
CDR3 protein: CASSVWGTGELFF

clone size: NA
J gene: TRBJ2-6
D gene: NA
CDR3 length: 13
V gene: TRBV11-2
CDR3 DNA: TGTGCCAGCAGGGACTCTGGGGCCAACGTCCTGACTTTC
CDR3 protein: CASRDSGANVLTF

clone size: NA
J gene: TRBJ2-3
D gene: NA
CDR3 length: 15
V gene: TRBV10-3
CDR3 DNA: TGTGCCATCACCAAGGAGTGGGGGGGCACAGATACGCAGTATTTT
CDR3 protein: CAITKEWGGTDTQYF

clone size: once
J gene: TRBJ2-2
D gene: NA
CDR3 length: 14
V gene: TRBV30
CDR3 DNA: TGTGCCTGGAGTGGCCAGAGTGTAACCGGGGAGCTGTTTTTT
CDR3 protein: CAWSGQSVTGELFF

clone size: few
J gene: TRBJ1-5
D gene: TRBD1
CDR3 length: 17
V gene: TRBV13
CDR3 DNA: TGTGCCAGCAGCCCACGGACAGGGGGTAGGAGCAATCAGCCCCAGCATTTT
CDR3 protein: CASSPRTGGRSNQPQHF

clone size: NA
J gene: TRBJ1-3
D gene: NA
CDR3 length: 15
V gene: TRBV6-5
CDR3 DNA: TGTGCCAGCAGTTACCGCGGGTTTTCAGGAAACACCATATATTTT
CDR3 protein: CASSYRGFSGNTIYF

clone size: few
J gene: TRBJ1-6
D gene: TRBD1
CDR3 length: 16
V gene: TRBV14
CDR3 DNA: TGTGCCAGCAGCCGGGACAGGGCGTCTGTTGGGTCACCCCTCCACTTT
CDR3 protein: CASSRDRASVGSPLHF

clone size: NA
J gene: TRBJ2-5
D gene: TRBD2
CDR3 length: 16
V gene: TRBV6-5
CDR3 DNA: TGTGCCAGCAGTTACATTAAACTAGCGGGCCAAGAGACCCAGTACTTC
CDR3 protein: CASSYIKLAGQETQYF

clone size: NA
J gene: TRBJ2-5
D gene: TRBD2
CDR3 length: 16
V gene: TRBV5-1
CDR3 DNA: TGCGCCAGCAGCGTCTTACTAGCGGGGGCCCAAGAGACCCAGTACTTC
CDR3 protein: CASSVLLAGAQETQYF

clone size: NA
J gene: TRBJ2-2
D gene: TRBD1
CDR3 length: 15
V gene: TRBV11-2
CDR3 DNA: TGTGCCAGCACCTTAGACAGGGCGAACACCGGGGAGCTGTTTTTT
CDR3 protein: CASTLDRANTGELFF